This T cell receptor beta chain is from a study of CD8+ T cells in alopecia areata. Study outcomes and limitations: Many of the expanded lesional clones endured in scalp and blood while on tofacitinib. Tofacitinib significantly reduced both scalp clonality and expanded CD8+ clones among the top 100. Sequencing of scalp samples also includes resident alphabeta T cells from normal skin.

Following RNA extraction, reverse transcription yielded cDNA that acted as the sequencing template. Profiling relied on immunoSEQ multiplex PCR, and the TCRdb table lists in-frame clones only, not all of them. The sample holds 140,000 to 150,000 clones, roughly 54% seen once. Specified treatment: oral pan-JAK inhibitor, 5-10 mg twice daily. Researchers took lesional scalp punch biopsies and peripheral blood from people who were alopecia areata patients. A note on this clone: Its antigen is not known.

Germline assignment: CDR1 MNHEY and CDR2 SVGAGI. The germline V and J ends were trimmed by 8 bases and 0 bases, with 12 bases remaining between them. The length of the CDR3 is 14 residues. This receptor was obtained from a human donor with alopecia areata. Specimen: CD8+ T cells sorted from blood, collected at week 4, from a patient treated with tofacitinib. The genes are TRBV6-5 and TRBJ2-3, with D tentatively TRBD1 or TRBD2 (5 bases each). CDR3: CASGDVASTDTQYF. CDR3 DNA: TGTGCCAGCGGGGACGTAGCAAGCACAGATACGCAGTATTTT.